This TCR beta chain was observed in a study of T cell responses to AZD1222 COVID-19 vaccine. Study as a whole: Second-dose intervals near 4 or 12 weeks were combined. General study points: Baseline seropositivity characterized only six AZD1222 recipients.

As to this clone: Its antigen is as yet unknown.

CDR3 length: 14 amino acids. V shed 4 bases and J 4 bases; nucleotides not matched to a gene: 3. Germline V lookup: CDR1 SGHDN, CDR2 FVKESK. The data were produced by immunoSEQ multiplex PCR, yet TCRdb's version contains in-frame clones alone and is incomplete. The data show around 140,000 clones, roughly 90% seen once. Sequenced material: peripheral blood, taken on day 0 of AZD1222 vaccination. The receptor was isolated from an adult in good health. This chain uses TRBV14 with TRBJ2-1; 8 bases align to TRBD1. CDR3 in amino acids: CASSRTGPYNEQFF. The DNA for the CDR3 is TGTGCCAGCAGCCGGACAGGGCCTTACAATGAGCAGTTCTTC.